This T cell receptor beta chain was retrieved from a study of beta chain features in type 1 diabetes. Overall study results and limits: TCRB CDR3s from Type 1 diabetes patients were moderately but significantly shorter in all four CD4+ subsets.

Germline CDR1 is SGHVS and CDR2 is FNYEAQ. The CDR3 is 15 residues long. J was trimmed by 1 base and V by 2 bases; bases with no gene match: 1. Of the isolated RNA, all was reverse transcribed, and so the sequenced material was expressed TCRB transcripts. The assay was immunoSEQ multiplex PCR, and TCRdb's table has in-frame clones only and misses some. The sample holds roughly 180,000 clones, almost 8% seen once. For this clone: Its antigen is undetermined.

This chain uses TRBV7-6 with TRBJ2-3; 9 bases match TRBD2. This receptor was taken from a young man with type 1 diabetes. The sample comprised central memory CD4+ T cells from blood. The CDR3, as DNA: TGTGCCAGCAGCTTATTAGCGGGGGGCACAGATACGCAGTATTTT. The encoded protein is CASSLLAGGTDTQYF.